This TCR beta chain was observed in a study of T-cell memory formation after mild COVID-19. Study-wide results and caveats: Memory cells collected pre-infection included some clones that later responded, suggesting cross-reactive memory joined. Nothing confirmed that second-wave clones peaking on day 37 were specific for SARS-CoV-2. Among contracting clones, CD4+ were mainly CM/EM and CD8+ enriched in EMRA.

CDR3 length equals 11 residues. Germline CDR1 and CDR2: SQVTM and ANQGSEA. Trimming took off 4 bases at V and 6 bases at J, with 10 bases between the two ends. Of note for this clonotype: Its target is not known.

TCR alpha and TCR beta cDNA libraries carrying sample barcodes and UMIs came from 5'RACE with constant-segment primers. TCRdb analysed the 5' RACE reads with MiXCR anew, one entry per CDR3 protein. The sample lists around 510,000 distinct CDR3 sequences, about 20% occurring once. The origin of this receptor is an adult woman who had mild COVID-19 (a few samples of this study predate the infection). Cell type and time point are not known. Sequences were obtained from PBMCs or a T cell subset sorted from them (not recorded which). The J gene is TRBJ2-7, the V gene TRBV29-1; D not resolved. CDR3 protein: CSVAGLGEQYF. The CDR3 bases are TGCAGCGTTGCGGGCCTAGGCGAGCAGTACTTC.